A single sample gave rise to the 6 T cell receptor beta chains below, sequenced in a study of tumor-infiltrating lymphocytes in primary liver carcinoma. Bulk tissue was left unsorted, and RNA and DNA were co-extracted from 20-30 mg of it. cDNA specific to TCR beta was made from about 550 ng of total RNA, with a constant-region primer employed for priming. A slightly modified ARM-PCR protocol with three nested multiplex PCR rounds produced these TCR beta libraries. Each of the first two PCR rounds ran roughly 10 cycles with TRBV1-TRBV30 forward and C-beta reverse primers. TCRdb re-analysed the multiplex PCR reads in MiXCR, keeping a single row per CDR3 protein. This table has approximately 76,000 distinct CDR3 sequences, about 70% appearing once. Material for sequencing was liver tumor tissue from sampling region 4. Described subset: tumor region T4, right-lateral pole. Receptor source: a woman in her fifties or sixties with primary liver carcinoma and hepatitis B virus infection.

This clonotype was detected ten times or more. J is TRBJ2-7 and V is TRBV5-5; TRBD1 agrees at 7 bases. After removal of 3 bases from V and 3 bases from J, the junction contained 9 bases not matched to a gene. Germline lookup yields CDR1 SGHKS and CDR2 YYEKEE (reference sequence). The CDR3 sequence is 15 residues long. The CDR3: CASSSPDRLSYEQYF. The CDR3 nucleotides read TGTGCCAGCAGCTCCCCGGACAGGCTAAGCTACGAGCAGTACTTC.

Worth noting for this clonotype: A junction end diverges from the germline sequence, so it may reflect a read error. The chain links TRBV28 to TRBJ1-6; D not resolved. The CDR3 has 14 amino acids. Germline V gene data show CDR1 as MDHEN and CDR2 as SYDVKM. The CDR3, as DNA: TGTGCCAGCGGTTTAATAGGGTGTAATTCACCCCTCCACTTT. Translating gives CASGLIGCNSPLHF. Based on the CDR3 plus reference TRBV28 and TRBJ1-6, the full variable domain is DVKVTQSSRYLVKRTGEKVFLECVQDMDHENMFWYRQDPGLGLRLIYFSYDVKMKEKGDIPEGYSVSREKKERFSLILESASTNQTSMYLCASGLIGCNSPLHFGNGTRLTVT.

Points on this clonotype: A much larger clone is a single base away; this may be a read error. The CDR3, as DNA: TGCGCCAGCAGCCTCGAGGCCCACCACACAGATACGCAGTATTTT. Translating it yields CASSLEAHHTDTQYF. The J gene is TRBJ2-3, the V gene TRBV5-1; D is uncertain. The CDR3 loop spans 15 amino acids. With 4 bases removed from V and 2 bases from J, the gap between germline ends came to 14 bases. CDR1 is SGHRS, CDR2 YFSETQ, per germline.

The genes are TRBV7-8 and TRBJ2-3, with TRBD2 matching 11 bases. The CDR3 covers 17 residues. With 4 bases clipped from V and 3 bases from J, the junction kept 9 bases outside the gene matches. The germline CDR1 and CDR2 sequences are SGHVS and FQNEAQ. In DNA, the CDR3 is TGTGCCAGCAGCTATAGCGGGAGGGGACTGGGGACAGATACGCAGTATTTT. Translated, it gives CASSYSGRGLGTDTQYF. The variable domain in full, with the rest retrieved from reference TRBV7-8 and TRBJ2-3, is GAGVSQSPRYKVAKRGQDVALRCDPISGHVSLFWYQQALGQGPEFLTYFQNEAQLDKSGLPSDRFFAERPEGSVSTLKIQRTQQEDSAVYLCASSYSGRGLGTDTQYFGPGTRLTVL.

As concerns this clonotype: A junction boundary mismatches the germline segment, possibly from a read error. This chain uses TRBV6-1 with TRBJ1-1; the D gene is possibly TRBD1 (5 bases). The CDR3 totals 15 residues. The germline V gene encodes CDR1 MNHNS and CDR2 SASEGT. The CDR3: CASSVGPTRNTEAFF. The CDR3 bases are TGTGCCAGCAGTGTGGGGCCCACAAGGAACACTGAAGCTTTCTTC.

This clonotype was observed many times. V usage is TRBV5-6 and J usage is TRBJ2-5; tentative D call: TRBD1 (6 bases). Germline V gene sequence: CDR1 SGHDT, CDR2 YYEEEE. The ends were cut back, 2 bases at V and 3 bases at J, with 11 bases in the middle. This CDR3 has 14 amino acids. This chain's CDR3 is CASSLMGAEETQYF. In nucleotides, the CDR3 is TGTGCCAGCAGCTTAATGGGGGCGGAAGAGACCCAGTACTTC.